This TCR beta chain was captured by sequencing in a study of Graves' ophthalmopathy and Graves' hyperthyroidism. Notes on the study in general: A classifier, a 13-signature model, separated ophthalmopathy from stable hyperthyroidism with about 87% sensitivity and about 83% specificity.

This clonotype showed up just a few times. Its antigen remains unidentified. This CDR3 is 13 amino acids long. J gave up 7 bases and V 4 bases, and 8 bases lay outside the gene matches. Germline V CDR1 and CDR2: SGHKS, YYEKEE (reference sequence). The authors amplified TCR beta CDR3 regions, and they did so from RNA transcripts for repertoire sequencing. Investigators did first-round RT-PCR with HTBI primers, then second-round multiplex PCR. TCRdb analysed the multiplex PCR reads with MiXCR anew, one entry per CDR3 protein. The repertoire holds roughly 1.1 million distinct CDR3 sequences, with around a third as singletons.

This clonotype was obtained from an adult man with Graves' hyperthyroidism. Sequences were obtained from peripheral blood or thyroid tissue (not recorded which). The chain combines TRBV5-5 with TRBJ2-7, with 7 bases aligning to TRBD1. CDR3: CASSQRQGKEQYF. The CDR3 DNA sequence: TGTGCCAGCAGCCAAAGACAGGGTAAAGAGCAGTACTTC.